The source of this T cell receptor (beta chain) is a study of identical twins. Broader study findings: Fewer insertions were carried by abundant cord blood beta clonotypes, but none was seen in memory repertoires. Low generation-probability sequences were in excess among twin-shared out-of-frame alpha sequences. Twins' excess sharing was less marked for out-of-frame beta sequences.

Unique molecular identifiers were present on the cDNA, which also gained a universal primer site by template switching. TCRdb processed the 5' RACE reads anew with MiXCR; each CDR3 protein has one entry. Found here are about 690,000 distinct CDR3 sequences, 5.5% to 6.5% of them singletons; the top ten hold 1.5% to 2%. The table lists this clonotype with a few counts. Its cognate antigen is unknown. Trimming removed 4 bases at V and 10 bases at J, with 11 bases between. CDR1 is SGHRS, CDR2 YFSETQ, per germline. The CDR3 sequence is 12 residues long. Sequencing input: naive T cells sorted from blood. V and J are TRBV5-1 and TRBJ2-2; no firm D call. The sequence was collected from a young man in good health. CDR3 region: CASSGRHEELFF. The CDR3 coding sequence is TGCGCCAGCAGCGGACGACACGAGGAGCTGTTTTTT.